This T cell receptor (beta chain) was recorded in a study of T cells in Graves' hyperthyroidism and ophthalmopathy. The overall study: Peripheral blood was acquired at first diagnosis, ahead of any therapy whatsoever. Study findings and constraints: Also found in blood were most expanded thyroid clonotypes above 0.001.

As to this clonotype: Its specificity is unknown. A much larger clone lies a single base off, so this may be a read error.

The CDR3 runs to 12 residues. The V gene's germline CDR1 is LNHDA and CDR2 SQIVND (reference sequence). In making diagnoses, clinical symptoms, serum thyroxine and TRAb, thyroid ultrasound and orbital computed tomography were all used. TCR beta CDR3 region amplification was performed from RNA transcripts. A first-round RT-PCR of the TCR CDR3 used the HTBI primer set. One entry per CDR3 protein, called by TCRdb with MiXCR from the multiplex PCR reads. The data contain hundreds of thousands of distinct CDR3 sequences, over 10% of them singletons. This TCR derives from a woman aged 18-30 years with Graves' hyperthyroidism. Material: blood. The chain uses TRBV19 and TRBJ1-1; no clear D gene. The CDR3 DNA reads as TGTGCAGTCGGACCACAGAACACTGAAGTTTTCTTT. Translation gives CAVGPQNTEVFF.